The 11 T cell receptor beta chains listed next were all sequenced from one sample in a study of cytomegalovirus exposure and HLA in healthy donors. The PCR had 60 Vbeta and 13 Jbeta primers. The method was immunoSEQ multiplex PCR; TCRdb's version includes in-frame clones alone and lacks a portion of them. Of 95,000 to 100,000 clones detected, roughly three quarters appear once; the ten largest clones hold less than 10%. Source material: PBMCs. These receptors all stem from a female donor in good health and CMV-seronegative.

The sample holds a few counts of this clone. The chain is built from TRBV27 and TRBJ2-7, with 10 bases fitting TRBD1. Trimming cost V 9 bases and J 4 bases; bases outside gene matches: 3. Germline assignment: CDR1 MNHEY and CDR2 SMNVEV (reference sequence). The CDR3 covers 12 residues. This chain's CDR3 is CARGQGEYEQYF. In nucleotides, the CDR3 is TGTGCCAGAGGACAGGGGGAGTACGAGCAGTACTTC.

The CDR3 DNA sequence: TGTGCCAGCACTGCAGTGGGGACAGGGTCGCCCACAGATACGCAGTATTTT. Protein: CASTAVGTGSPTDTQYF. V usage is TRBV5-8 and J usage is TRBJ2-3, with 9 nucleotides matching TRBD1. The germline CDR1 and CDR2 sequences are SGHTS and YDEGEE. This CDR3 has 17 residues. V dropped 6 bases and J dropped 2; count of bases not matched to a gene: 13.

This clone was counted between two and nine times. The chain joins TRBV4-3 to TRBJ2-7, with D perhaps matching TRBD2 (5 bases). V dropped 4 bases and J dropped 2 bases, with 15 bases sitting between them. This CDR3 spans 15 amino acids. Looked up from germline, CDR1 is LGHNA and CDR2 is YSLEER. CDR3 region: CASSRPTGFTYEQYF. Here the CDR3 DNA reads TGCGCCAGCAGCCGACCAACGGGGTTCACCTACGAGCAGTACTTC.

The genes are TRBV2 and TRBJ2-5, with TRBD1 identical over 9 bases. CDR1 and CDR2 (germline): SNHLY, FYNNEI. The V segment lost 2 bases and the J segment 4 bases; nucleotides outside the gene matches: 11. This CDR3 spans 17 amino acids. As DNA, the CDR3 is TGTGCCAGCAGTGAACGGGTTGGGACAGGGAGGCCAGAGACCCAGTACTTC. Its protein product is CASSERVGTGRPETQYF.

The V and J genes are TRBV30 and TRBJ1-3; 8 bases are a match to TRBD1. The V gene end was trimmed by 5 bases and the J gene end by 4 bases; junction bases not matched to a gene: 4. The CDR3 is 13 residues long. From germline, CDR1 is GTSNPN and CDR2 SVGIG (reference sequence). CDR3 protein: CAWQGAEGNTIYF. The CDR3 DNA reads as TGTGCCTGGCAGGGGGCAGAAGGAAACACCATATATTTT.

This chain uses TRBV5-1 with TRBJ2-5, with 13 bases matching TRBD2. Losses at the gene ends were 3 bases for V and 1 base for J; bases not matched to a gene: 3. The CDR3 is 16 residues long. CDR1 is SGHRS and CDR2 is YFSETQ in the germline V gene. The CDR3 spells CASSSGLAGIQETQYF. CDR3 coding DNA: TGCGCCAGCAGCTCGGGACTAGCGGGGATCCAAGAGACCCAGTACTTC.

This chain uses TRBV20-1 with TRBJ1-1, with D unresolved. Germline CDR1 is DFQATT and CDR2 is SNEGSKA (reference sequence). Trimming took 3 bases from V and 7 from J, leaving 9 bases between them. The CDR3 covers 11 residues. The CDR3 protein is CSARTEFEAFF. CDR3 DNA sequence: TGCAGTGCTAGGACTGAATTTGAAGCTTTCTTT.

The chain employs TRBV18 and TRBJ1-5; no definite D call. Germline-derived CDR1 and CDR2 are KGHSH and LQKENI. Trimming stripped 5 bases from V and 0 bases from J, with 8 bases between. The CDR3 covers 14 residues. CDR3 sequence: CASSGPNSNQPQHF. The CDR3 bases are TGTGCCAGCTCAGGGCCCAATAGCAATCAGCCCCAGCATTTT.

A few counts support this clone. This chain connects TRBV5-1 to TRBJ1-1; no reliable D call. There are 13 residues in the CDR3. CDR1 is SGHRS and CDR2 is YFSETQ in the germline V gene. The germline V and J ends were trimmed by 3 bases and 0 bases, with 6 bases remaining between them. DNA for the CDR3: TGCGCCAGCAGCTCGGGAATGAACACTGAAGCTTTCTTT. Its translation: CASSSGMNTEAFF.

The chain uses TRBV11-2 and TRBJ2-3, with D possibly matching TRBD2 (6 bases). With 4 bases removed from V and 8 bases from J, the gap between germline ends came to 16 bases. The CDR3 is made up of 14 amino acids. Germline V gene data show CDR1 as SGHAT and CDR2 as FQNNGV. In nucleotides, the CDR3 is TGTGCCAGCAGCTCGATATCCGGGGGTGGTACGCAGTATTTT. Translated, it gives CASSSISGGGTQYF.

The chain employs TRBV19 and TRBJ1-5; D gene uncertain. The CDR3 loop spans 13 amino acids. With 6 bases removed from V and 11 bases from J, the gap between germline ends came to 17 bases. Germline V gene data show CDR1 as LNHDA and CDR2 as SQIVND (reference sequence). CDR3 bases: TGTGCCAGTAGCACCCAAGGCCCCAGGTCCCAGCATTTT. As protein: CASSTQGPRSQHF.